Listed below are T cell receptor beta chains from one sample, sequenced in a study of OX40 agonist ivuxolimab in advanced cancers. Repertoires were generated with immunoSEQ multiplex PCR, while TCRdb's copy carries only in-frame clones and drops some. Of 75,000 to 95,000 clones in the sample, about 89% were seen once. The sequencing here drew on CD4+ or CD8+ T cells sorted from blood, taken in a trial of the OX40 agonist ivuxolimab. These receptors came from an adult with an advanced solid tumor such as melanoma, head and neck, liver or kidney cancer. The CDR3 runs from the conserved cysteine through the conserved F or W.

J: TRBJ2-5
V: TRBV7-9
CDR3: CASSSSGGGQETQYF

J: TRBJ2-4
V: TRBV4-1
CDR3: CASSQPVLAKNIQYF

J: TRBJ2-2
V: TRBV5-1
CDR3: CASSLGQSNGELFF

J: TRBJ2-7
V: TRBV5-3
CDR3: CARSLGVAGGPETYEQYF

J: TRBJ2-7
V: TRBV7-2
CDR3: CASSFDRGRTYEQYF

J: TRBJ1-4
V: TRBV7-2
CDR3: CASSLSGQGYEKLFF

J: TRBJ2-7
V: TRBV18
CDR3: CASSPPRVGGEYEQYF

J: TRBJ1-2
V: TRBV4-1
CDR3: CASSQDQVGALGYGYTF

J: TRBJ2-3
V: TRBV6-1
CDR3: CASSEEGWGIGTDTQYF

J: TRBJ2-5
V: TRBV7-2
CDR3: CASSPDRGETQYF

J: TRBJ2-7
V: TRBV2
CDR3: CASTRDFRLLEQYF